The present TCR beta chain was sequenced within a study of CD8+CD57+ T cells in acquired aplastic anemia. At the level of the study: CD4+ and CD8+ cells, once sorted, gave DNA averaging approximately 3.3 ug. Study-wide findings and caveats: It was found that under 30 CD8+ CDR3 sequences were shared between patients and controls.

Concerning this clonotype itself: No antigen is known for it.

The use of genomic DNA as template underpinned the TCR beta VDJ and CDR3 profiling. TCRdb called the reads again in MiXCR, with one record for every CDR3 protein. Altogether about 58,000 distinct CDR3 sequences are present, roughly three fifths being singletons, with the ten largest covering under 20%. Patients who underwent sequencing had shown CD8+CD57+ cell expansion by flow cytometry. The germline CDR1 and CDR2 sequences are SGHVS and FNYEAQ. V lost 4 bases to trimming and J lost 4 bases, with 8 bases between them. The CDR3 contains 13 residues. Sequencing was done on a sample of sorted CD4+, CD8+, or CD8+CD57+ T cells (not recorded which) from PBMCs. The chain is built from TRBV7-6 and TRBJ2-1; D might be TRBD1 (6 bases). This receptor was obtained from a human donor with aplastic anemia. CDR3 sequence reads: CASSWGQYNEQFF. The CDR3 DNA reads TGTGCCAGCAGCTGGGGACAATACAATGAGCAGTTCTTC.